This T cell receptor (beta chain) was sequenced in a study of breast tumors, draining lymph nodes, adjacent tissues. TCRdb redid the calling of the multiplex PCR reads with MiXCR, one entry per CDR3 protein. The sample carries under 250,000 distinct CDR3 sequences, about 30% recorded once. The lymph nodes were axillary draining lymph nodes from breast cancer patients. Germline V gene lookup returns CDR1 LNHDA and CDR2 SQIVND (reference sequence). V lost 8 bases, J lost 0 bases, and 13 bases stayed unmatched. This CDR3 region has 19 residues. The chain is built from TRBV19 and TRBJ2-1; 13 positions match TRBD2. The clonotype was recovered from a female donor with breast cancer. Some clones in this sample may be carry-over from other donors' samples. Sequences were obtained from axillary lymph node tissue. In DNA form, the CDR3 reads TGTGCCAGTCGGACCGGGACTAGCGGGATCCCGAGCTCCTACAATGAGCAGTTCTTC. This encodes CASRTGTSGIPSSYNEQFF.